The TCR beta chain described here comes from a study of blood T cell repertoires in COVID-19. For the study at large: Samples representing acute and convalescent COVID-19 were sourced from the United States, Italy and Spain. PBMCs, B-cell-depleted T cells, or T cells were the source of the cDNA or gDNA that made up the material.

The CDR3 is made up of 13 amino acids. V lost 3 bases, J lost 7 bases, and 10 bases lay in between. Germline V CDR1 and CDR2: LGHNA, YSLEER. The authors' processing: For nucleated cells, counts were estimated from reference gene primer amplification. Sequencing used immunoSEQ multiplex PCR; TCRdb keeps in-frame clones, though not all of them. V, J and clone size derive from that table, while D and trimming were established from the DNA sequence. This table has approximately 300,000 clones, roughly 87% appearing once. This sequence was found in a man aged 18 to 29 with active or convalescent COVID-19. The chain recombines TRBV4-3 with TRBJ1-5; D not resolved. The sample comprised peripheral blood. DNA of the CDR3: TGCGCCAGCAGCCAGGAGTTATGGCAGCCCCAGCATTTT. Translating it yields CASSQELWQPQHF.